The clone carrying this TCR beta chain came up many times. Its antigen remains unknown. The data are from a study of blood T cells in healthy people across ages. A second about 7 to 12 cycle PCR used barcoded and J-beta primers. Sequencing recovered at least 2.5 million CDR3-containing paired-end reads from each sample. TCRdb used MiXCR to reprocess the 5' RACE reads, holding one entry per CDR3 protein. The sample lists some 900,000 distinct CDR3 sequences, 29% occurring once. Study-wide findings and caveats: The fall in TCR beta diversity per million T cells was roughly linear with age. Those diversity estimates obtained from one million T cells were thought to be underestimates.

Each donor gave roughly 9.8 milliliters of peripheral blood. The sequencing sample was made of blood. The receptor comes from a woman over 75 in good health.

The chain's CDR3 is CASKWNTDTQYF. CDR3 bases: TGTGCCAGCAAATGGAACACAGATACGCAGTATTTT. The V call is TRBV6-2 or TRBV6-3, the J call TRBJ2-3; D is unresolved. Germline-derived CDR1 and CDR2 are MNHEY and SVGEGT. The CDR3 spans 12 residues. V gave up 7 bases and J gave up 2 bases, with 7 bases separating them.